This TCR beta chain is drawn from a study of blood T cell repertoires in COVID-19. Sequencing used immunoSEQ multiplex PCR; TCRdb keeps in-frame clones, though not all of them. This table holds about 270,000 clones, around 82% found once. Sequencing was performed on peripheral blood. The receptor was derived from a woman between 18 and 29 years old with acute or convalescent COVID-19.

CDR3 coding DNA: TGTGCCATCAGTGATTTGGGACAAGTTAACACTGAAGCTTTCTTT. Protein: CAISDLGQVNTEAFF. This chain joins TRBV10-3 and TRBJ1-1; the D gene is possibly TRBD1 (6 bases). The germline V gene has CDR1 ENHRY and CDR2 SYGVKD. The CDR3 contains 15 residues. The germline V and J ends were trimmed by 3 bases and 2 bases, with 13 bases remaining between them.